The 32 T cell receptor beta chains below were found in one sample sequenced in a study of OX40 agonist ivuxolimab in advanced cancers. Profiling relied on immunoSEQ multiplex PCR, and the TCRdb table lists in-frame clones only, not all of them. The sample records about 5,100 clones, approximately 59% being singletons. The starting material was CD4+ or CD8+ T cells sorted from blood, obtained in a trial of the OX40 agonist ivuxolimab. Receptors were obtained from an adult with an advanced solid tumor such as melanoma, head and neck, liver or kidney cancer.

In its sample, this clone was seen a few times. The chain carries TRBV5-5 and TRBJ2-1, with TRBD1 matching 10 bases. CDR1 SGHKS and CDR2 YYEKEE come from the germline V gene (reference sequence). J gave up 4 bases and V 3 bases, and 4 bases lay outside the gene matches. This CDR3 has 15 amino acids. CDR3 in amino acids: CASSSRDRGYNEQFF. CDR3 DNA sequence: TGTGCCAGCAGCTCCCGGGACAGGGGTTACAATGAGCAGTTCTTC.

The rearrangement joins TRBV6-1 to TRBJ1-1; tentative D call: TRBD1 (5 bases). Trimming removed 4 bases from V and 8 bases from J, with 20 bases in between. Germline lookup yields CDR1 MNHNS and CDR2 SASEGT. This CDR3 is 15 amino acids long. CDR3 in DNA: TGTGCCAGCAGTGGAGGGGTGACTACCACACTGGAAGCTTTCTTT. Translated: CASSGGVTTTLEAFF.

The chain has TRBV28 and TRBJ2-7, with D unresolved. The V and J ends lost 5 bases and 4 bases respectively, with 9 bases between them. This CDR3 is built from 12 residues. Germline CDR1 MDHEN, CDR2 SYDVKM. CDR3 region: CASSQSQYEQYF. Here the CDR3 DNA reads TGTGCCAGCAGTCAGTCTCAGTACGAGCAGTACTTC. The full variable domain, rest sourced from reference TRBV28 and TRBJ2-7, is DVKVTQSSRYLVKRTGEKVFLECVQDMDHENMFWYRQDPGLGLRLIYFSYDVKMKEKGDIPEGYSVSREKKERFSLILESASTNQTSMYLCASSQSQYEQYFGPGTRLTVT.

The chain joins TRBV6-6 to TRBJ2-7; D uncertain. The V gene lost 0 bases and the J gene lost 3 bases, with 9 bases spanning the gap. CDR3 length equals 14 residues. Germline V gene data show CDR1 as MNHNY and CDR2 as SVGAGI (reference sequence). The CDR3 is CASSYSADFYEQYF. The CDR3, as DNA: TGTGCCAGCAGTTACTCAGCAGACTTCTACGAGCAGTACTTC.

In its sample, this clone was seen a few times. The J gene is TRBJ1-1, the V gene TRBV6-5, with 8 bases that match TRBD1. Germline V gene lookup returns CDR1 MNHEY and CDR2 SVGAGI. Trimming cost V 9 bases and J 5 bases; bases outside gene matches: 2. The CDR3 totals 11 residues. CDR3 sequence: CASGQGTEAFF. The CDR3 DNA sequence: TGTGCCAGTGGACAGGGAACTGAAGCTTTCTTT.

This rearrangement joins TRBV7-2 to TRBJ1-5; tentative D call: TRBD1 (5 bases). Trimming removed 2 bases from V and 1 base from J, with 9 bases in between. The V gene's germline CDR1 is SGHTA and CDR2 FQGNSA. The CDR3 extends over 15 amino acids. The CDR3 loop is CASSLQGTSNQPQHF. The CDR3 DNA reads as TGTGCCAGCAGCTTACAGGGTACGAGCAATCAGCCCCAGCATTTT.

The CDR3 region is CASSPGPNPYNEQFF. DNA for the CDR3: TGTGCCAGTAGTCCGGGACCCAACCCCTACAATGAGCAGTTCTTC. This chain uses TRBV19 with TRBJ2-1; D assignment may be TRBD1 or TRBD2 (5 bases each). CDR3 length equals 15 residues. CDR1 and CDR2 from the germline V gene are LNHDA and SQIVND (reference sequence). Trimming shortened V by 5 bases and J by 2 bases, and 13 bases separated the two germline ends.

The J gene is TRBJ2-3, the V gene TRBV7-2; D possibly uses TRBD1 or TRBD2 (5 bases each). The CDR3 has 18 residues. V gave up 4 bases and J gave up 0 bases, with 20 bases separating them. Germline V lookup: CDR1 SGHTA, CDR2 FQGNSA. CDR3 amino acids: CASSWGPRRISSTDTQYF. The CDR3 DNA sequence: TGTGCCAGCAGCTGGGGACCCAGGAGGATTTCTAGCACAGATACGCAGTATTTT.

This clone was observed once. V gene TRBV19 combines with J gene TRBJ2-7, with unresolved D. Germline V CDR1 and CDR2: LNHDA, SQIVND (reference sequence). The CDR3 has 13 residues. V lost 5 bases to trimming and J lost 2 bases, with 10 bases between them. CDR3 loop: CASSPSIAYEQYF. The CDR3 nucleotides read TGTGCCAGTAGTCCATCGATTGCCTACGAGCAGTACTTC.

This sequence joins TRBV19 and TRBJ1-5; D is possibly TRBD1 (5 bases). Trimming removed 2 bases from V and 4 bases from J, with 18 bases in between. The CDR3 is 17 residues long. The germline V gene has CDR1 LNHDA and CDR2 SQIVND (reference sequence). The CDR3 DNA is TGTGCCAGTAGTATAAGTCCCCGCACAGGTCTTAATCAGCCCCAGCATTTT. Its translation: CASSISPRTGLNQPQHF.

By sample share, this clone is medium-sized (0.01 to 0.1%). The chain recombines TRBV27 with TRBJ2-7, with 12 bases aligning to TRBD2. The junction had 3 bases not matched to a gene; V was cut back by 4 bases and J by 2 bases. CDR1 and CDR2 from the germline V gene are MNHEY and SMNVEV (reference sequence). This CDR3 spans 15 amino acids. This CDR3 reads CASSSGLAGPYEQYF. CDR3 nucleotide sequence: TGTGCCAGCAGTTCCGGACTAGCGGGACCCTACGAGCAGTACTTC.

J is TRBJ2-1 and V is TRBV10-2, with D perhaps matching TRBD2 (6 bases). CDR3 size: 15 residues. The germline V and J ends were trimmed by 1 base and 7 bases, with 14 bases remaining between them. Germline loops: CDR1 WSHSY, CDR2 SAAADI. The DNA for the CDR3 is TGCGCCAGCAGTGAGTTGCGGGGATTGGGGAATGAGCAGTTCTTC. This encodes CASSELRGLGNEQFF.

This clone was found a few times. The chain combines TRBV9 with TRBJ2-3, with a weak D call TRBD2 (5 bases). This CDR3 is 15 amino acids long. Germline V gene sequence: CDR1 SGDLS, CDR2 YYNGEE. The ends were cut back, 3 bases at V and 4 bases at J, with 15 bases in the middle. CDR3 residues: CASSERRAGADTQYF. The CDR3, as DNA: TGTGCCAGCAGCGAACGTAGGGCCGGGGCAGATACGCAGTATTTT.

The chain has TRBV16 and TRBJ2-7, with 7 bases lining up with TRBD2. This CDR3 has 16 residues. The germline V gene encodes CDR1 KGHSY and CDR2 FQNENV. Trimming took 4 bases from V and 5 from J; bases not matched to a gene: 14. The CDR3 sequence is CASSPLESREGNEQYF. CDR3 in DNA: TGTGCCAGCAGCCCCCTGGAGAGCAGGGAGGGGAACGAGCAGTACTTC.

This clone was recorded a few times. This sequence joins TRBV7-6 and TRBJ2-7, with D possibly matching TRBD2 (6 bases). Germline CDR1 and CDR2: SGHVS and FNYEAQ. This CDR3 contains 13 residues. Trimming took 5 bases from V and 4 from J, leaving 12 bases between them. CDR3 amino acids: CASSPWGVYEQYF. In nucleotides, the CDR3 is TGTGCCAGCAGCCCGTGGGGGGTGTACGAGCAGTACTTC.

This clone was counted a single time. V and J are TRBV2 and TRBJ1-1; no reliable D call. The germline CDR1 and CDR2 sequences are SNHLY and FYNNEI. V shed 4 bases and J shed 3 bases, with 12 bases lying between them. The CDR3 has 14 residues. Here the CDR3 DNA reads TGTGCCAGCAGTGCGTCGGTGAGGGACACTGAAGCTTTCTTT. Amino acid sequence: CASSASVRDTEAFF.

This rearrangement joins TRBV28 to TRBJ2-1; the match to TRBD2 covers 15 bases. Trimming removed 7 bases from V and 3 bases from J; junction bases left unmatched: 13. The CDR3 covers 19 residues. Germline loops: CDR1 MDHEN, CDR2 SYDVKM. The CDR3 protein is CASNPWTSGRASVYNEQFF. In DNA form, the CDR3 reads TGTGCCAGCAATCCCTGGACTAGCGGGAGGGCCAGTGTCTACAATGAGCAGTTCTTC. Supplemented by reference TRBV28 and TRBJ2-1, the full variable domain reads DVKVTQSSRYLVKRTGEKVFLECVQDMDHENMFWYRQDPGLGLRLIYFSYDVKMKEKGDIPEGYSVSREKKERFSLILESASTNQTSMYLCASNPWTSGRASVYNEQFFGPGTRLTVL.

CDR3 protein: CASSLQYNSPLHF. DNA for the CDR3: TGTGCCAGCAGCTTACAGTATAATTCACCCCTCCACTTT. The chain joins TRBV7-8 to TRBJ1-6, with D uncertain. The V end was cut by 2 bases, the J end by 4 bases, with 3 bases between. Germline CDR1 reads SGHVS; CDR2 reads FQNEAQ. This CDR3 has 13 amino acids.

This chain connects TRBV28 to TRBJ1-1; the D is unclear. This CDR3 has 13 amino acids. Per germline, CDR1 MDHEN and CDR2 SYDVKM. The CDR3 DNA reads TGTGCGACCCGTGGACGTAAGAACACTGAAGCTTTCTTT. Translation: CATRGRKNTEAFF.

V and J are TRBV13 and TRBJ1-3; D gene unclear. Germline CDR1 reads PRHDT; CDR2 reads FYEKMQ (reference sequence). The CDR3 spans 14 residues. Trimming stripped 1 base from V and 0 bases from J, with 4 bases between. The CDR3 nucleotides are TGTGCCAGCAGCTTAGAAGGCTCTGGAAACACCATATATTTT. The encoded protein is CASSLEGSGNTIYF.

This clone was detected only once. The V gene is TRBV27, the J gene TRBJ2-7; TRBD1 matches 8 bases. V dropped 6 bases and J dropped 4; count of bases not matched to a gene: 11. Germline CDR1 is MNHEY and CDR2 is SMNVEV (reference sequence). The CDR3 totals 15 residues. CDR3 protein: CASSAGQGWGYEQYF. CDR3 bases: TGTGCCAGCAGCGCAGGACAGGGTTGGGGTTACGAGCAGTACTTC.

The CDR3 DNA reads TGTGCCATCAGTGCCCAGGGGGGCCGTGCCTACAATGAGCAGTTCTTC. The encoded protein is CAISAQGGRAYNEQFF. The chain has TRBV10-3 and TRBJ2-1, with a weak D call TRBD1 (7 bases). In germline, CDR1 is ENHRY, CDR2 SYGVKD. CDR3 length: 16 residues. The V end was cut by 4 bases, the J end by 2 bases, with 15 bases between.

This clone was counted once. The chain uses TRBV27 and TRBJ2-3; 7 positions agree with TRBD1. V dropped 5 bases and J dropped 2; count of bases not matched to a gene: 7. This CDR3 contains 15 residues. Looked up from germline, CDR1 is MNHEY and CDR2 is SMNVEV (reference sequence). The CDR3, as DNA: TGTGCCAGCAGTCTCTATACAGGGGTCACAGATACGCAGTATTTT. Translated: CASSLYTGVTDTQYF.

CDR3 coding DNA: TGTGCCAGCAGTACCCCAAGCCCAACTAATGAAAAACTGTTTTTT. Its protein is CASSTPSPTNEKLFF. The chain links TRBV27 to TRBJ1-4, with D uncertain. The CDR3 runs 15 residues. The V end lost 5 bases, the J end lost 0 bases, and 10 bases lay between the germline ends. Germline assignment: CDR1 MNHEY and CDR2 SMNVEV (reference sequence).

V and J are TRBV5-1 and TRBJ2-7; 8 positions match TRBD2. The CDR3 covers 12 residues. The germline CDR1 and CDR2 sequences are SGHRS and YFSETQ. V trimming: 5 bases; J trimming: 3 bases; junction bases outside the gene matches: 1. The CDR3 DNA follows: TGCGCCAGCAGGGGACTAGACTACGAGCAGTACTTC. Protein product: CASRGLDYEQYF.

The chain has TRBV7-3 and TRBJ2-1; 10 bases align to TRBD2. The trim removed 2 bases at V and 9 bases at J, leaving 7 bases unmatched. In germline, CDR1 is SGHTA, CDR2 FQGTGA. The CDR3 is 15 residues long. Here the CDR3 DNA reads TGTGCCAGCAGCTTATTAGCGGGAGGTTATGGTGAGCAGTTCTTC. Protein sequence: CASSLLAGGYGEQFF.

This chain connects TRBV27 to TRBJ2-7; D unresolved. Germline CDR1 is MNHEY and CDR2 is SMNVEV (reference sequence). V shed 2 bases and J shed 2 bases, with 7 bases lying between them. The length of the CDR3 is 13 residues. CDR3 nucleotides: TGTGCCAGCAGTTTAGGGTTGGCCTACGAGCAGTACTTC. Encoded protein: CASSLGLAYEQYF.

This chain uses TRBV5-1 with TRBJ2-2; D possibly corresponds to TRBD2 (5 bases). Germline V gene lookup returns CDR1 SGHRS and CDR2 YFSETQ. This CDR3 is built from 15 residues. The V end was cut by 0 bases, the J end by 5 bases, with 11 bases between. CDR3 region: CASSLALAGTGELFF. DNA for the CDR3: TGCGCCAGCAGCTTGGCTCTAGCTGGAACCGGGGAGCTGTTTTTT.

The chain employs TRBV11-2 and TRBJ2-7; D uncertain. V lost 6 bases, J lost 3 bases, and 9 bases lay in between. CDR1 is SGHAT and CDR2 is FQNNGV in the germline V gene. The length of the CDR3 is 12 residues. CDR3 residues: CASSVRDYEQYF. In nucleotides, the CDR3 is TGTGCCAGCAGTGTTCGCGACTACGAGCAGTACTTC.

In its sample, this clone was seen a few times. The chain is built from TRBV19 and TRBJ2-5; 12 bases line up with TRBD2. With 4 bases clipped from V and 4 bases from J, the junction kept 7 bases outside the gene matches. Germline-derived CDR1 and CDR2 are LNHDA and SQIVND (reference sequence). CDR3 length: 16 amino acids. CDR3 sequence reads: CASSSQLAGGVETQYF. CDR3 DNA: TGTGCCAGTAGTAGCCAACTAGCGGGAGGCGTAGAGACCCAGTACTTC.

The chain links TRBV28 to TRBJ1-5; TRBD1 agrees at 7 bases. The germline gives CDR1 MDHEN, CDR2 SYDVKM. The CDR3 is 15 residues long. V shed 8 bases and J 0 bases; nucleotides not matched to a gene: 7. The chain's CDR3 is CASHPYRGSNQPQHF. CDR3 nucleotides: TGTGCCAGCCACCCTTACAGGGGTAGCAATCAGCCCCAGCATTTT.

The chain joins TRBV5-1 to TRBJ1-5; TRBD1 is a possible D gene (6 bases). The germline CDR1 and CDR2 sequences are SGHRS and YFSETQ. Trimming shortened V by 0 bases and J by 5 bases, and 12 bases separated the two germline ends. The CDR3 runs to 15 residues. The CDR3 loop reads CASSLAGGTYQPQHF. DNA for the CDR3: TGCGCCAGCAGCTTGGCCGGGGGGACATATCAGCCCCAGCATTTT.